The T cell receptor beta chain under discussion was sequenced for a study of blood T cells in healthy people across ages. Study observations and caveats: Versus aged donors, long-lived donors had higher diversity and more naive CD4+ cells.

This CDR3 has 13 amino acids. Germline V gene data show CDR1 as MDHEN and CDR2 as SYDVKM. The germline V and J ends were trimmed by 6 bases and 7 bases, with 15 bases remaining between them. Concerning this clonotype itself: The antigen remains undetermined.

The use of a sample-barcoded 5' primer and a J-beta primer mix characterized a second PCR of roughly 6 to 11 cycles. Each cDNA molecule, via a template-switch adaptor with 12 random nucleotides, was tagged. TCRdb ran MiXCR on the 5' RACE reads and lists one entry per CDR3 protein. The sample has hundreds of thousands of distinct CDR3 sequences, approximately 30% seen once. The sequenced sample was blood. The genes are TRBV28 and TRBJ1-2; no clear D. The receptor was isolated from a woman aged 80 or over in good health. The CDR3 DNA sequence: TGTGCCAGCAGCCGGGCCTCTCCCAGTGGCTACACCTTC. This sequence encodes CASSRASPSGYTF.